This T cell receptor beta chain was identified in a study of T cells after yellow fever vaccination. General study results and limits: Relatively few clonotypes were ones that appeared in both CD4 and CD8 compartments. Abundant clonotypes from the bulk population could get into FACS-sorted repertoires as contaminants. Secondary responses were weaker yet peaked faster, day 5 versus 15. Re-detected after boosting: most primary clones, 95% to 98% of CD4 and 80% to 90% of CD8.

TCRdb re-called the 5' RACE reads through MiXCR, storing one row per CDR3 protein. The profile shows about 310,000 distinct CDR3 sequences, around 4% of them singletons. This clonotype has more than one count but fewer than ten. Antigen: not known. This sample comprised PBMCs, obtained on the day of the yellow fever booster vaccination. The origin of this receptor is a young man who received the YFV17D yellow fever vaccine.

DNA for the CDR3: TGTGCCAGCAGCCAGAGCAGGACCCGCCGGGAGACCCAGTACTTC. Its protein product is CASSQSRTRRETQYF. The J gene is TRBJ2-5, the V gene TRBV12-3 or TRBV12-4, with unresolved D. Trimming took 6 bases from V and 5 from J, leaving 19 bases between them. The CDR3 is 15 residues long.